The clone carrying this TCR beta chain was seen once. The antigen is not known. The data derive from a study of T cells in tumors after PD-1 blockade. Across the study: Daily vismodegib 150 mg continued in a subset of anti-PD-1-treated patients.

General study points: Some novel exhausted tumor clones appeared in pre-treatment blood, suggesting peripheral recruitment.

Generated by immunoSEQ multiplex PCR, the TCRdb table keeps only in-frame clones and is missing some. Among 20,000 or so clones listed, over 70% were seen once. This clonotype originated in a human donor with advanced basal cell or squamous cell carcinoma (not recorded which). The sample was PBMCs, taken after anti-PD-1 therapy.

CDR3 DNA sequence: TGTGCCAGCAGCAGGGACAGAGATACGCAGTATTTT. Translation gives CASSRDRDTQYF. The chain combines TRBV6-5 with TRBJ2-3, with 7 bases lining up with TRBD1. Trimming cost V 6 bases and J 5 bases; bases outside gene matches: 2. Germline CDR1 and CDR2: MNHEY and SVGAGI. The CDR3 length is 12 residues.